A selection of T cell receptor beta chains follows, all from one sample in a study of human T cells and chemical hapten exposure. TCRdb fed the RACE reads into MiXCR, producing one record per CDR3 protein. This sample yields under 200,000 distinct CDR3 sequences, of which about a quarter are seen a single time; about 2% belongs to the top ten. The sequencing here drew on whole blood, taken in connection with sensitization to the hapten diphenylcyclopropenone (DPC). Source of these receptors: a woman aged 18-30 years with alopecia areata. Some clones in this sample may be carry-over from other donors' samples. Each CDR3 is given with its conserved first and last residue. A D gene is named only where the DNA matches it firmly. Part of the rows lack a size; the others show once, few, many or a class for expanded clones.

-	TRBV4-2	TRBJ1-2	TRBD1	CASSQEEGTGDGYTF	TGTGCCAGCAGCCAAGAGGAGGGGACAGGGGATGGCTACACCTTC
-	TRBV6-5	TRBJ2-2	-	CASSSFAWDTGELFF	TGTGCCAGCAGTTCCTTCGCGTGGGACACCGGGGAGCTGTTTTTT
-	TRBV3-1	TRBJ1-2	-	CASSPKVRTTESYTF	TGTGCCAGCAGCCCTAAAGTAAGGACGACGGAAAGCTACACCTTC
once	TRBV29-1	TRBJ2-7	-	CSVDMAPEGLGDEQYF	TGCAGCGTTGATATGGCCCCGGAGGGGTTAGGAGACGAGCAGTACTTC
few	TRBV4-3	TRBJ2-1	-	CASSQDPGGQGAGEQFF	TGCGCCAGCAGCCAAGATCCGGGGGGGCAGGGGGCAGGTGAGCAGTTCTTC
-	TRBV20-1	TRBJ2-5	TRBD1	CSARPTYRGGETQYF	TGCAGTGCTAGACCTACGTACAGGGGTGGCGAGACCCAGTACTTC
-	TRBV7-6	TRBJ2-7	TRBD1	CASSLPRQGKGDYEQYF	TGTGCCAGCAGCTTACCCAGACAGGGGAAGGGGGATTACGAGCAGTACTTC
few	TRBV29-1	TRBJ2-7	TRBD1	CSVGPGTGSFEQYF	TGCAGCGTTGGCCCCGGGACAGGGTCTTTTGAGCAGTACTTC
-	TRBV9	TRBJ2-2	-	CASSLRGLSNTGELFF	TGTGCCAGCAGCCTTCGAGGACTTTCGAACACCGGGGAGCTGTTTTTT
few	TRBV7-2	TRBJ2-7	-	CASSFSGTATYEQYF	TGTGCCAGCAGCTTTTCCGGGACGGCCACCTACGAGCAGTACTTC
-	TRBV11-1	TRBJ1-1	-	CASMVTEGAEAFF	TGTGCCAGCATGGTGACCGAAGGCGCTGAAGCTTTCTTT
few	TRBV4-1	TRBJ1-1	TRBD1	CASSQSGTGGTEAFF	TGCGCCAGCAGCCAATCGGGGACAGGGGGAACTGAAGCTTTCTTT
few	TRBV5-1	TRBJ2-1	-	CASSLDGFSYNEQFF	TGCGCCAGCAGCTTGGACGGGTTTTCCTACAATGAGCAGTTCTTC
-	TRBV4-3	TRBJ2-7	TRBD2	CASSQEGTSGYYEQYF	TGTGCCAGCAGCCAAGAGGGAACTAGCGGGTATTACGAGCAGTACTTC
few	TRBV4-1	TRBJ1-4	TRBD1	CASSQPGQGDEKLFF	TGCGCCAGCAGCCAACCGGGACAGGGAGATGAAAAACTGTTTTTT
-	TRBV12-3/TRBV12-4	TRBJ2-6	-	CASSLGDTGANVLTF	TGTGCCAGCAGTTTAGGAGATACTGGGGCCAACGTCCTGACTTTC
few	TRBV25-1	TRBJ2-3	-	CASSGLWNTQYF	TGTGCCAGCAGTGGGCTTTGGAATACGCAGTATTTT
-	TRBV20-1	TRBJ2-5	-	CSAEPNRGRAETQYF	TGCAGTGCCGAACCCAATCGGGGGCGGGCAGAGACCCAGTACTTC
-	TRBV28	TRBJ2-6	TRBD2	CASSSGTSGSSGANVLTF	TGTGCCAGCAGTTCCGGGACTAGCGGGAGTTCTGGGGCCAACGTCCTGACTTTC
-	TRBV5-1	TRBJ1-2	-	CASSLDGTIYGYTF	TGCGCCAGCAGCTTGGACGGGACAATCTATGGCTACACCTTC
-	TRBV27	TRBJ2-2	-	CASSRLEGGNTGELFF	TGTGCCAGCTCCCGCCTTGAGGGAGGGAACACCGGGGAGCTGTTTTTT
few	TRBV4-3	TRBJ1-1	-	CASSQEGAVGQAFF	TGCGCCAGCAGCCAAGAGGGGGCTGTCGGGCAAGCTTTCTTT
-	TRBV4-2	TRBJ1-3	TRBD1	CASSLRGRFSGNTIYF	TGTGCCAGCAGCCTAAGGGGGCGGTTCTCTGGAAACACCATATATTTT
-	TRBV5-6	TRBJ2-3	-	CASSLGITDTQYF	TGTGCCAGCAGCTTGGGGATCACAGATACGCAGTATTTT
-	TRBV20-1	TRBJ2-7	TRBD2	CSARTSGGYEQYF	TGCAGTGCTAGGACTAGCGGGGGCTACGAGCAGTACTTC
many	TRBV4-1	TRBJ2-1	TRBD2	CASSRLAGDYNEQFF	TGCGCCAGCAGCCGGTTAGCGGGGGACTACAATGAGCAGTTCTTC
-	TRBV6-2/TRBV6-3	TRBJ2-7	-	CASTKGTSRLVYEQYF	TGTGCCAGCACCAAGGGGACTTCGCGACTCGTCTACGAGCAGTACTTC
once	TRBV29-1	TRBJ1-1	-	CSVRPRTVNTEAFF	TGCAGCGTCAGACCAAGGACAGTGAACACTGAAGCTTTCTTT
few	TRBV6-2/TRBV6-3	TRBJ2-5	-	CASSPIGTQYF	TGTGCCAGCAGTCCTATCGGGACCCAGTACTTC
few	TRBV2	TRBJ2-1	TRBD1	CASRDRASSYNEQFF	TGTGCCAGCAGGGACAGGGCAAGCTCCTACAATGAGCAGTTCTTC
-	TRBV5-1	TRBJ2-3	-	CASSSRGHSTDTQYF	TGCGCCAGCAGCTCTCGGGGGCACTCGACAGATACGCAGTATTTT
-	TRBV28	TRBJ2-2	TRBD2	CASSQPWRLAGGAGELFF	TGTGCCAGCAGTCAGCCATGGCGACTAGCGGGGGGCGCCGGGGAGCTGTTTTTT
-	TRBV7-8	TRBJ2-7	TRBD1	CASNRGPGEQYF	TGTGCCAGCAACAGGGGGCCGGGAGAGCAGTACTTC
-	TRBV20-1	TRBJ1-3	-	CSARSRSPFSGNTIYF	TGCAGTGCTAGATCGAGGTCCCCTTTCTCTGGAAACACCATATATTTT
-	TRBV4-3	TRBJ2-3	TRBD2	CASSQDPGGAADTQYF	TGCGCCAGCAGCCAAGATCCCGGGGGGGCCGCAGATACGCAGTATTTT
-	TRBV20-1	TRBJ1-1	-	CSARVYKALGTEAFF	TGCAGTGCTAGAGTTTATAAGGCTCTGGGCACTGAAGCTTTCTTT
-	TRBV4-2	TRBJ2-3	-	CASSQDNLGGTDTQYF	TGTGCCAGCAGCCAAGATAATTTGGGGGGCACAGATACGCAGTATTTT
few	TRBV6-2/TRBV6-3	TRBJ2-1	-	CASKGMQGVYNEQFF	TGTGCCAGCAAGGGGATGCAGGGTGTCTACAATGAGCAGTTCTTC
many	TRBV9	TRBJ2-5	TRBD1	CASSTGTGVYQETQYF	TGTGCCAGCAGCACCGGGACAGGGGTCTACCAAGAGACCCAGTACTTC
few	TRBV6-2/TRBV6-3	TRBJ2-1	TRBD2	CASSYSSSGGYNEQFF	TGTGCCAGCAGTTACTCTTCTAGCGGGGGCTACAATGAGCAGTTCTTC
-	TRBV7-2	TRBJ2-5	TRBD1	CASSATRTGPKTQYF	TGTGCCAGCAGCGCAACCCGGACAGGGCCCAAGACCCAGTACTTC
once	TRBV12-3/TRBV12-4	TRBJ2-1	TRBD1	CASSLGTGTYNEQFF	TGTGCCAGCAGTTTAGGGACAGGCACCTACAATGAGCAGTTCTTC
few	TRBV27	TRBJ1-2	TRBD1	CASSSDRGRPYTF	TGTGCCAGCAGTTCGGACAGGGGGCGACCCTACACCTTC
-	TRBV5-1	TRBJ2-1	TRBD2	CASSLTSGHNEQFF	TGCGCCAGCAGCTTGACTAGCGGACACAATGAGCAGTTCTTC